A selection of T cell receptor beta chains follows, all from one sample in a study of a mutant IDH1 vaccine in newly diagnosed glioma. The data were produced by immunoSEQ multiplex PCR, yet TCRdb's version contains in-frame clones alone and is incomplete. The table includes roughly 86,000 clones, roughly 77% detected once. No antigen has been identified for these receptors. Sequencing used PBMCs, obtained from a glioma patient whose treatment included an IDH1 peptide vaccine. These receptors were obtained from a man in his forties with glioma. CDR3s include the opening cysteine and the closing phenylalanine or tryptophan. D genes are given only for firm matches. Only part of the rows carry a size: once, few, many, or a class if the clone is expanded.

CDR3 length	J gene	V gene	clone size	D gene	CDR3 protein	CDR3 DNA
12	TRBJ1-5	TRBV30	.	.	CAWSGSNQPQHF	TGTGCCTGGAGTGGTAGCAATCAGCCCCAGCATTTT
12	TRBJ2-7	TRBV30	.	.	CAWSTGTYEQYF	TGTGCCTGGAGTACAGGAACCTACGAGCAGTACTTC
12	TRBJ2-7	TRBV7-8	.	.	CASSFQDYEQYF	TGTGCCAGCAGCTTTCAGGACTACGAGCAGTACTTC
16	TRBJ2-1	TRBV18	.	.	CASSPPKRNSYNEQFF	TGTGCCAGCTCACCCCCTAAGCGAAACTCCTACAATGAGCAGTTCTTC
18	TRBJ2-6	TRBV7-2	.	TRBD1	CASSLTGGALAGANVLTF	TGTGCCAGCAGCCTGACAGGGGGCGCCTTAGCTGGGGCCAACGTCCTGACTTTC
14	TRBJ1-3	TRBV7-2	.	TRBD1	CASSRDRSGNTIYF	TGTGCCAGCAGCCGGGACAGATCCGGAAACACCATATATTTT
19	TRBJ2-7	TRBV10-3	.	.	CAISESEGARVTFKNEQYF	TGTGCCATCAGTGAGTCGGAGGGGGCACGAGTCACTTTTAAGAACGAGCAGTACTTC
15	TRBJ1-4	TRBV5-1	once	TRBD1	CASSAAGTGHEKLFF	TGCGCCAGCAGCGCGGCCGGGACAGGGCATGAAAAACTGTTTTTT
17	TRBJ2-2	TRBV5-5	.	.	CASSLAVGVLSSGELFF	TGTGCCAGCAGCTTGGCCGTCGGGGTTTTGAGCTCCGGGGAGCTGTTTTTT
15	TRBJ1-4	TRBV6-6	.	TRBD1	CASSYYRGLNEKLFF	TGTGCCAGCAGTTACTACAGGGGTCTTAATGAAAAACTGTTTTTT
16	TRBJ2-1	TRBV29-1	few	TRBD2	CSAEGTSGGLGNEQFF	TGCAGCGCTGAGGGGACTAGCGGGGGTCTAGGGAATGAGCAGTTCTTC